This TCR beta chain was identified during a study of T cell repertoires in cytomegalovirus infection. TCRdb re-derived calls from the reads in MiXCR, one entry per CDR3 protein. The sample carries some 350,000 distinct CDR3 sequences, around a sixth recorded once. This clonotype has more than one count but fewer than ten. The V end lost 3 bases, the J end lost 3 bases, and 14 bases lay between the germline ends. CDR3 length equals 14 residues. The germline V gene has CDR1 DFQATT and CDR2 SNEGSKA (reference sequence). This sequence was found in a human donor in good health (CMV status not recorded). Some clones in this sample may be carry-over from other donors' samples. The sample comprised PBMCs. This chain connects TRBV20-1 to TRBJ1-1; D remains unclear. This CDR3 reads CSASNSRADTEAFF. The CDR3 DNA reads as TGCAGTGCTAGTAATAGTCGGGCGGACACTGAAGCTTTCTTT.